Sequencing of this T cell receptor beta chain was carried out in a study of blood T cells in healthy people across ages. Study results and limitations: Diversity of TCR beta correlated strongly with naive T cell percentage.

PCR was performed a second time for about 7 to 11 cycles using a sample-barcoded 5' primer and a J-beta primer mix. TCRdb recomputed calls from the 5' RACE reads with MiXCR, one row per CDR3 protein. The sample yields about 1,500,000 distinct CDR3 sequences, approximately 42% seen once. For this clonotype: Its antigen is undetermined.

The V and J ends lost 3 bases and 3 bases respectively, with 8 bases between them. The CDR3 sequence is 13 residues long. CDR1 is MDHEN and CDR2 is SYDVKM in the germline V gene. This chain links TRBV28 with TRBJ1-1; D gene ambiguous. Sequences were obtained from blood. This clonotype originated in a woman aged 18-29 years in good health. CDR3 sequence: CASSFFEDTEAFF. The CDR3 nucleotides read TGTGCCAGCAGTTTCTTTGAGGACACTGAAGCTTTCTTT.